This T cell receptor beta chain was recovered during a study of T cell repertoires in cytomegalovirus infection. TCRdb re-called the reads with MiXCR, one entry per CDR3 protein. The repertoire holds over 250,000 distinct CDR3 sequences, about 25% seen once, with around 13% in the top ten. Looked up from germline, CDR1 is LNHNV and CDR2 is YYDKDF (reference sequence). This CDR3 contains 14 residues. Trimming pared 6 bases from V and 5 bases from J, leaving 13 bases between. The TCR sequence derives from a human donor in good health (CMV status not recorded). Some clones in this sample may be carry-over from other donors' samples. The rearrangement joins TRBV15 to TRBJ1-4; D is perhaps TRBD1 (6 bases). The sample consisted of PBMCs. CDR3 nucleotides: TGTGCCACCAGAGAGGGGGTCGGAAATGAAAAACTGTTTTTT. Residues: CATREGVGNEKLFF. Based on the CDR3 plus reference TRBV15 and TRBJ1-4, the full variable domain is DAMVIQNPRYQVTQFGKPVTLSCSQTLNHNVMYWYQQKSSQAPKLLFHYYDKDFNNEADTPDNFQSRRPNTSFCFLDIRSPGLGDTAMYLCATREGVGNEKLFFGSGTQLSVL.